These 19 T cell receptor beta chains were sequenced from one sample in a study of cytomegalovirus exposure and HLA in healthy donors (dated by TCRdb to 2015 to 2018). Library preparation was by the immunoSEQ multiplex PCR assay. For the multiplex PCR, a mixture combining 60 forward primers for TCR Vbeta segments and 13 reverse primers for TCR Jbeta segments was used. What TCRdb holds here is the immuneACCESS table cut down to in-frame rearrangements. Part of the clones is not present; checked against another copy, under half of the missing clones reflect an unresolved V gene, and the others are unexplained. In this sample the table shows 200,000 to 250,000 clones, approximately 82% of which occur a single time. The top ten clones comprise 0.63% of the sample. Sequencing was carried out using PBMCs. These receptors were collected from a man between 18 and 29 years old in good health and CMV-seronegative.

This clone has more than one count but fewer than ten. The chain recombines TRBV9 with TRBJ1-2, with D perhaps matching TRBD1 (6 bases). Germline loops: CDR1 SGDLS, CDR2 YYNGEE. CDR3 length equals 14 residues. V was shortened by 2 bases and J by 4 bases, with 12 bases between the two germline ends. The CDR3 DNA reads TGTGCCAGCAGCGTGCCACAGGGCCCCTATGGCTACACCTTC. As protein: CASSVPQGPYGYTF. The whole variable domain, filled in from reference TRBV9 and TRBJ1-2, reads DSGVTQTPKHLITATGQRVTLRCSPRSGDLSVYWYQQSLDQGLQFLIQYYNGEERAKGNILERFSAQQFPDLHSELNLSSLELGDSALYFCASSVPQGPYGYTFGSGTRLTVV.

The chain couples TRBV19 to TRBJ2-2; D possibly corresponds to TRBD2 (6 bases). V was pared by 7 bases and J by 1 base, with 16 bases between. CDR1 and CDR2 (germline): LNHDA, SQIVND (reference sequence). This CDR3 comprises 16 residues. CDR3 protein: CASKGTWGWNTGELFF. The CDR3 coding sequence is TGTGCCAGTAAAGGGACTTGGGGGTGGAACACCGGGGAGCTGTTTTTT.

This chain uses TRBV28 with TRBJ1-2; tentatively, D is TRBD1 (6 bases). There are 14 residues in the CDR3. V was cut by 5 bases and J by 4 bases, with 14 bases left in between. CDR1 and CDR2 from the germline V gene are MDHEN and SYDVKM. CDR3 in amino acids: CASSRPGQTYGYTF. The CDR3 DNA reads TGTGCCAGCAGTAGACCGGGACAAACCTATGGCTACACCTTC.

This clone came up once. The rearrangement joins TRBV9 to TRBJ2-1, with 10 bases matching TRBD2. The CDR3 contains 15 residues. Looked up from germline, CDR1 is SGDLS and CDR2 is YYNGEE. After removal of 1 base from V and 6 bases from J, the junction contained 4 bases not matched to a gene. Written as DNA, the CDR3 is TGTGCCAGCAGCGTATCTAGCGGGAGTCCCAATGAGCAGTTCTTC. This encodes CASSVSSGSPNEQFF.

The V call is TRBV18, the J call TRBJ2-7; no firm D call. Germline loops: CDR1 KGHSH, CDR2 LQKENI. The CDR3 contains 14 residues. V lost 1 base and J 3 bases, leaving 10 bases between the germline ends. CDR3 residues: CASSPLGGYYEQYF. Written as DNA, the CDR3 is TGTGCCAGCTCACCACTCGGCGGATACTACGAGCAGTACTTC. The whole variable domain, filled in from reference TRBV18 and TRBJ2-7, reads NAGVMQNPRHLVRRRGQEARLRCSPMKGHSHVYWYRQLPEEGLKFMVYLQKENIIDESGMPKERFSAEFPKEGPSILRIQQVVRGDSAAYFCASSPLGGYYEQYFGPGTRLTVT.

This clone has just one count. This chain connects TRBV6-5 to TRBJ1-2; 10 bases fit TRBD1. The CDR3 extends over 15 amino acids. Looked up from germline, CDR1 is MNHEY and CDR2 is SVGAGI. V trimming: 6 bases; J trimming: 8 bases; junction bases outside the gene matches: 12. CDR3 in DNA: TGTGCCAGCAGGACTCCCCGGACAGGGGGAGACGGCTACACCTTC. This codes for CASRTPRTGGDGYTF.

The rearrangement uses TRBV25-1 and TRBJ1-3; D is perhaps TRBD1 (6 bases). CDR1 is MGHDK, CDR2 SYGVNS, per germline. CDR3 length: 16 residues. V lost 4 bases and J lost 2, with 15 bases in between. The CDR3 here is CASSGVQGKAGNTIYF. For the CDR3, the DNA is TGTGCCAGCAGTGGTGTACAGGGAAAGGCTGGAAACACCATATATTTT.

This clone was counted once. The chain is built from TRBV7-8 and TRBJ2-1; 9 bases are shared with TRBD2. The germline CDR1 and CDR2 sequences are SGHVS and FQNEAQ. This CDR3 comprises 15 residues. V dropped 3 bases and J dropped 1; count of bases not matched to a gene: 1. The CDR3 region is CASSFSGRSYNEQFF. The CDR3 nucleotides read TGTGCCAGCAGCTTTAGCGGGAGATCCTACAATGAGCAGTTCTTC.

This sequence joins TRBV29-1 and TRBJ1-2; D is perhaps TRBD1 (5 bases). Germline CDR1 is SQVTM and CDR2 is ANQGSEA. Trimming took 4 bases from V and 4 from J, leaving 10 bases between them. This CDR3 is 12 amino acids long. The CDR3 DNA reads as TGCAGCGTTGTGTTGGGGCCCTATGGCTACACCTTC. Its translation: CSVVLGPYGYTF. Combining the CDR3 with reference TRBV29-1 and TRBJ1-2 gives the whole variable domain SAVISQKPSRDICQRGTSLTIQCQVDSQVTMMFWYRQQPGQSLTLIATANQGSEATYESGFVIDKFPISRPNLTFSTLTVSNMSPEDSSIYLCSVVLGPYGYTFGSGTRLTVV.

V gene TRBV6-1 combines with J gene TRBJ1-5; 9 bases match TRBD1. This CDR3 has 15 amino acids. V shed 6 bases and J 1 base; nucleotides not matched to a gene: 4. Germline values: CDR1 MNHNS, CDR2 SASEGT. CDR3 sequence reads: CASRRQGDSNQPQHF. CDR3 DNA: TGTGCCAGCAGGAGACAGGGGGACAGCAATCAGCCCCAGCATTTT.

The chain employs TRBV19 and TRBJ2-3; maybe TRBD2 (5 bases). V lost 1 base to trimming and J lost 4 bases, with 6 bases between them. The CDR3 runs 13 residues. Germline CDR1 LNHDA, CDR2 SQIVND (reference sequence). CDR3 protein: CASSIGGSDTQYF. The CDR3 coding sequence is TGTGCCAGTAGTATAGGAGGGTCAGATACGCAGTATTTT.

The chain uses TRBV30 and TRBJ1-6, with D perhaps matching TRBD1 (6 bases). Germline-derived CDR1 and CDR2 are GTSNPN and SVGIG (reference sequence). V dropped 4 bases and J dropped 6 bases, with 22 bases sitting between them. The CDR3 spans 17 residues. The CDR3 loop reads CAWTGTLTPRPNSPLHF. The CDR3 coding sequence is TGTGCCTGGACCGGGACACTCACCCCTCGGCCTAATTCACCCCTCCACTTT.

The genes are TRBV13 and TRBJ2-4; D gene uncertain. CDR1 and CDR2 (germline): PRHDT, FYEKMQ (reference sequence). The CDR3 spans 15 residues. V lost 5 bases, J lost 0 bases, and 11 bases lay in between. CDR3 amino acids: CASSLRGIAKNIQYF. The CDR3 nucleotides read TGTGCCAGCAGCCTACGAGGAATAGCCAAAAACATTCAGTACTTC.

The rearrangement uses TRBV2 and TRBJ2-5; D may be TRBD1 (5 bases). CDR1 and CDR2 from the germline V gene are SNHLY and FYNNEI. CDR3 length equals 14 residues. The V end was cut by 10 bases, the J end by 1 base, with 16 bases between. CDR3 sequence: CATDDRATQETQYF. CDR3 nucleotide sequence: TGTGCCACCGACGACAGAGCCACCCAAGAGACCCAGTACTTC.

This clone has more than one count but fewer than ten. The chain is built from TRBV2 and TRBJ2-3, with 11 bases aligning to TRBD2. The V and J ends lost 6 bases and 5 bases, in that order; junction bases with no gene match: 7. CDR3 length equals 15 residues. Germline CDR1 reads SNHLY; CDR2 reads FYNNEI. CDR3: CASRASGGTIDTQYF. DNA of the CDR3: TGTGCCAGCAGGGCTAGCGGGGGGACGATAGATACGCAGTATTTT.

The chain employs TRBV19 and TRBJ2-1; 7 bases map to TRBD1. This CDR3 region has 14 residues. Germline V lookup: CDR1 LNHDA, CDR2 SQIVND (reference sequence). Trimming at V came to 4 bases and at J to 7 bases, leaving 7 bases not matched to a gene. The CDR3 protein is CASSTQGWGNEQFF. DNA of the CDR3: TGTGCCAGTAGTACACAGGGGTGGGGGAATGAGCAGTTCTTC.

The chain links TRBV9 to TRBJ2-3, with 9 bases aligning to TRBD1. Trimming cost V 4 bases and J 5 bases; bases outside gene matches: 8. Germline assignment: CDR1 SGDLS and CDR2 YYNGEE. This CDR3 is 15 amino acids long. CDR3 sequence (DNA): TGTGCCAGCAGCACAGGGGGCTGGGAGGGAGATACGCAGTATTTT. This translates into CASSTGGWEGDTQYF.

The chain recombines TRBV29-1 with TRBJ1-1, with D possibly matching TRBD1 (6 bases). Germline assignment: CDR1 SQVTM and CDR2 ANQGSEA. Trimming removed 7 bases from V and 3 bases from J, with 21 bases in between. The CDR3 totals 15 residues. Here the CDR3 DNA reads TGCAGCGCCCCGTCGGTGGACAGCCAATACACTGAAGCTTTCTTT. Translating gives CSAPSVDSQYTEAFF.

The chain uses TRBV25-1 and TRBJ2-5; no firm D call. Deletions cut 5 bases from V and 5 bases from J, with 15 bases between. CDR3 size: 14 residues. The germline V gene has CDR1 MGHDK and CDR2 SYGVNS. The CDR3 sequence: CASSIVVGQETQYF. Here the CDR3 DNA reads TGTGCCAGCAGTATCGTGGTTGGGCAGGAGACCCAGTACTTC.